The 5 T cell receptor beta chains below come from one sample, sequenced in a study of blood T cell repertoires in COVID-19. Here immunoSEQ multiplex PCR was the method, and the copy in TCRdb shows in-frame clones only, minus some. Among about 210,000 clones listed, 83% were seen once. The sequenced sample was peripheral blood. The receptors originated from a woman between 40 and 50 years old with active or convalescent COVID-19.

V gene TRBV3-1 (or the pseudogene TRBV3-2) combines with J gene TRBJ1-4; D may be TRBD1 (5 bases). V lost 0 bases to trimming and J lost 1 base, with 15 bases between them. This CDR3 spans 18 amino acids. Germline V gene lookup returns CDR1 LGHDT and CDR2 YNNKEL (reference sequence). The CDR3 reads CASSQETPRGETNEKLFF. As DNA, the CDR3 is TGTGCCAGCAGCCAAGAAACCCCCCGGGGGGAAACTAATGAAAAACTGTTTTTT.

Here the CDR3 DNA reads TGTGCCAGAATCCCCTCCGGACAGGGATGTCAGCCCCAGCATTTT. This sequence encodes CARIPSGQGCQPQHF. The chain employs TRBV5-5 and TRBJ1-5; 8 positions match TRBD1. CDR3 length: 15 amino acids. With 8 bases clipped from V and 6 bases from J, the junction kept 13 bases outside the gene matches. Germline lookup yields CDR1 SGHKS and CDR2 YYEKEE (reference sequence).

V usage is TRBV24-1 and J usage is TRBJ2-1, with TRBD2 matching over 8 bases. The V gene's germline CDR1 is KGHDR and CDR2 SFDVKD. The ends lost 7 bases at V and 7 bases at J; junction bases unmatched: 17. This CDR3 is 17 amino acids long. The chain's CDR3 is CATSRVGVGGRQNEQFF. The CDR3 DNA reads TGTGCCACCAGCCGCGTGGGGGTGGGCGGGAGGCAAAATGAGCAGTTCTTC.

CDR3 nucleotides: TGTGCCAGCAGCTGGGACAACATGAACACTGAAGCTTTCTTT. Translation gives CASSWDNMNTEAFF. The chain carries TRBV2 and TRBJ1-1; the D gene is possibly TRBD1 (6 bases). The CDR3 has 14 residues. CDR1 and CDR2 from the germline V gene are SNHLY and FYNNEI. V lost 6 bases and J 0 bases, leaving 11 bases between the germline ends.

This clone was observed a handful of times. The genes are TRBV3-1 (or the pseudogene TRBV3-2) and TRBJ2-2; 13 bases are a match to TRBD2. CDR1 and CDR2 (germline): LGHDT, YNNKEL (reference sequence). V trimming: 1 base; J trimming: 0 bases; junction bases outside the gene matches: 5. The length of the CDR3 is 19 residues. The DNA for the CDR3 is TGTGCCAGCAGCCAAGGGGGGACTAGCGGGGAAGCGAACACCGGGGAGCTGTTTTTT. Its protein is CASSQGGTSGEANTGELFF.